This T cell receptor beta chain stems from a study of shared clonotypes between healthy human individuals. Whole-study findings and limits: Relative to clonotypes present in all four donors, those not shared had lower generation probabilities.

Clones were sequenced by immunoSEQ multiplex PCR, and TCRdb holds only the in-frame ones, with some missing. The table shows fewer than 3 million clones, with 92% occurring only once. This clone occurred a few times. What it recognizes is unknown. The sample has other DNA sequences that encode this CDR3 too. Material: naive CD4+ T cells from PBMCs. Subset in this sample: CD45RA+ positively selected. The TCR comes from a young man in good health. Some clones in this sample may be carry-over from other donors' samples.

The CDR3 loop reads CASSENRVNQPQHF. CDR3 nucleotides: TGTGCCAGCAGTGAAAACAGGGTCAATCAGCCCCAGCATTTT. The chain combines TRBV6-1 with TRBJ1-5, with a weak D call TRBD1 (6 bases). V was trimmed by 2 bases and J by 3 bases, leaving 8 bases between them. Germline CDR1 reads MNHNS; CDR2 reads SASEGT. The CDR3 is 14 amino acids.